A single sample gave rise to the 4 T cell receptor beta chains below, sequenced in a study of blood T cells in healthy people across ages. Next came a second PCR, run for about 7 to 12 cycles, which used a sample-barcoded 5' primer along with a J-beta primer mix. MiXCR, run by TCRdb on the 5' RACE reads, gives a single entry per CDR3 protein. Here the sample spans over 1,200,000 distinct CDR3 sequences, 59% being singletons. Source material: blood. Source of these receptors: a man aged 18-30 years in good health.

The rearrangement joins TRBV10-3 to TRBJ2-7; 7 nucleotides match TRBD2. Trimming removed 4 bases from V and 7 bases from J; junction bases left unmatched: 16. Per the germline V gene, CDR1 is ENHRY and CDR2 is SYGVKD. This CDR3 contains 16 residues. In DNA form, the CDR3 reads TGTGCCATCAGTGCGGGAGGTGACAGCTCCGACAATGAGCAGTACTTC. It codes for CAISAGGDSSDNEQYF.

V usage is TRBV6-2 or TRBV6-3 and J usage is TRBJ2-7, with D possibly matching TRBD2 (7 bases). Trimming took 0 bases from V and 0 from J, leaving 27 bases between them. The CDR3 runs 21 residues. Germline V lookup: CDR1 MNHEY, CDR2 SVGEGT. DNA of the CDR3: TGTGCCAGCAGTTACTCGAGTAAGGGGGGGGAGTGGACGACGTTCTCCTACGAGCAGTACTTC. Protein product: CASSYSSKGGEWTTFSYEQYF.

For the CDR3, the DNA is TGTGCCAGCAGCCAAGTGGGGATTGTCTACAATGAGCAGTTCTTC. As protein: CASSQVGIVYNEQFF. This sequence joins TRBV3-1 and TRBJ2-1; D is uncertain. CDR3 length: 15 amino acids. V dropped 1 base and J dropped 3 bases, with 10 bases sitting between them. Germline assignment: CDR1 LGHDT and CDR2 YNNKEL (reference sequence).

The rearrangement uses TRBV13 and TRBJ2-3; D not resolved. V shed 4 bases and J shed 4 bases, with 18 bases lying between them. The germline CDR1 and CDR2 sequences are PRHDT and FYEKMQ (reference sequence). The CDR3 has 16 amino acids. The CDR3 DNA sequence: TGTGCCAGCAGCTACATTCGACAAGACTCCTCAGATACGCAGTATTTT. It codes for CASSYIRQDSSDTQYF. The full variable domain, its missing parts supplied by reference TRBV13 and TRBJ2-3, is AAGVIQSPRHLIKEKRETATLKCYPIPRHDTVYWYQQGPGQDPQFLISFYEKMQSDKGSIPDRFSAQQFSDYHSELNMSSLELGDSALYFCASSYIRQDSSDTQYFGPGTRLTVL.